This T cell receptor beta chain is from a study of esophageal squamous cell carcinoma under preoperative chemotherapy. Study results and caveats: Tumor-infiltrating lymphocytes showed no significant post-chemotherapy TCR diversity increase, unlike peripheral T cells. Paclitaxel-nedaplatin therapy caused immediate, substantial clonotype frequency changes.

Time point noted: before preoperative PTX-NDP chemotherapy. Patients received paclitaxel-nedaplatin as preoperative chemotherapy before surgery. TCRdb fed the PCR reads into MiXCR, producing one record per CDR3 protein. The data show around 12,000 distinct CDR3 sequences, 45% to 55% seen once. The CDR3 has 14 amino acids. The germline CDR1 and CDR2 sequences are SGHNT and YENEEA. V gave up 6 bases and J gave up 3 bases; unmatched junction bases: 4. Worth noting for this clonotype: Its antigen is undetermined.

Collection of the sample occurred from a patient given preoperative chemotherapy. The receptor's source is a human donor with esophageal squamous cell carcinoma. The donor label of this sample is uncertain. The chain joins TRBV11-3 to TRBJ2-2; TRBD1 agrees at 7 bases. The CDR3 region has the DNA TGTGCCAGCAGGCGACAGGGAGACACCGGGGAGCTGTTTTTT. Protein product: CASRRQGDTGELFF.